These 4 T cell receptor beta chains came from one sample sequenced in a study of cytomegalovirus exposure and HLA in healthy donors. It was with 60 Vbeta and 13 Jbeta primers that the PCR ran. The table came from immunoSEQ multiplex PCR; TCRdb's copy has only in-frame clones and leaves some out. In the table there are 150,000 to 200,000 clones, approximately 86% of which are singletons. The sample was PBMCs. The source of these receptors is a young woman in good health and CMV-seronegative.

The table lists this clone with a few counts. The V and J genes are TRBV6-5 and TRBJ2-1, with 9 bases fitting TRBD2. The germline CDR1 and CDR2 sequences are MNHEY and SVGAGI. The CDR3 contains 16 residues. V shed 2 bases, J shed 5 bases, and the junction held 7 bases outside the gene matches. The CDR3 sequence is CASSYIAGGIDNEQFF. CDR3 bases: TGTGCCAGCAGTTACATTGCGGGGGGGATCGACAATGAGCAGTTCTTC.

This chain joins TRBV6-1 and TRBJ1-1; weak D call: TRBD1 (5 bases). This CDR3 region has 13 residues. V was pared by 2 bases and J by 11 bases, with 15 bases between. From germline, CDR1 is MNHNS and CDR2 SASEGT. CDR3 coding DNA: TGTGCCAGCAGTGAAAGTGGGCGCAGGGCGGCTTTCTTT. It encodes CASSESGRRAAFF.

This rearrangement joins TRBV4-1 to TRBJ2-5, with 10 bases that match TRBD1. CDR1 is MGHRA and CDR2 is YSYEKL in the germline V gene. The CDR3 covers 16 residues. With V trimmed by 3 bases and J by 5 bases, 9 bases remained unmatched. DNA of the CDR3: TGCGCCAGCAGCCAGGCCCAGACAGGGGGCCGGGAGACCCAGTACTTC. As protein: CASSQAQTGGRETQYF.

The V and J genes are TRBV27 and TRBJ1-1, with unresolved D. Per the germline V gene, CDR1 is MNHEY and CDR2 is SMNVEV (reference sequence). CDR3 length: 15 residues. V was clipped by 0 bases and J by 5 bases, with 13 bases between them. The DNA of the CDR3 is TGTGCCAGCAGTTTATCTTATGGAGGGCGTACTGAAGCTTTCTTT. Translating gives CASSLSYGGRTEAFF.